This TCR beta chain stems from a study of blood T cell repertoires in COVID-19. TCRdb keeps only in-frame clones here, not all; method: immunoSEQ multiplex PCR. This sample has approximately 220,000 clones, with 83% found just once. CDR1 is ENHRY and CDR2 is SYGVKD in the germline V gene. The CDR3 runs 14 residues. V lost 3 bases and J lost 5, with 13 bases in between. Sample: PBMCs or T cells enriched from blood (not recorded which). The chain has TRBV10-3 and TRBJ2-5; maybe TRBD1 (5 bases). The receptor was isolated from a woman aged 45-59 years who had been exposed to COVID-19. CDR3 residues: CAISDPGLGETQYF. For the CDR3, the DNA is TGTGCCATCAGTGACCCAGGGCTAGGGGAGACCCAGTACTTC.